This record concerns one T cell receptor beta chain sequence. This clonotype was counted at least ten times. Its antigen is unknown. Per-base qualities were not stored, and no clone one base away is much larger. The sample originates from a study of T cell repertoires in cytomegalovirus infection (dated by TCRdb to between 2018 and 2021). Study-level background: The peptide stimulations were aimed at well-studied HLA-B-restricted epitopes as well as recently identified HLA-C-restricted CMV epitopes, whose presentation resists viral immunomodulation. The HLA type of each donor mattered for the analysis, because public TCR beta signatures pointed to carriage of CMV infection along with the matching HLA type. Here is what the overall study found, with its caveats: In the ex vivo response, HLA-C-restricted CMV-specific TCR beta clonotypes were dominant, and in two of eight donors the single most frequent clonotype came from this HLA-C-restricted group. Cumulative frequency of public TCR beta family members discriminated carriers of CMV infection plus the relevant HLA type in this cohort and an independent 352-donor cohort.

Looking up the germline V gene yields CDR1 SGHTA and CDR2 FQGNSA. Relative to germline, V is 2 bases shorter and J is 0 bases shorter, with 9 bases between their ends. The CDR3 spans 15 residues, from the cysteine through the phenylalanine. The sequence is cut down to CDR3 DNA, 45 bases in frame from base 1. Explained via the paper, the treatment or condition label denotes: in vitro stimulation with specific CMV peptide epitopes to enrich CMV-specific T cells. These reads were obtained on an Illumina HiSeq 1500. TCRdb redid the processing of the public reads, applying fastp at Q25 and MiXCR, and retained in-frame beta chains. Each CDR3 protein appears once, grouped with its most common genes and DNA. The table for this sample lists 900,000 to 950,000 distinct CDR3 sequences; under 40% of them were counted only once. Around 15% of the sample lies in the top ten.

This receptor was obtained from a human donor in good health (CMV status not recorded). Some clones in this sample may be carry-over from other donors' samples. The sample was cultured CD8+ T cells from PBMCs, taken from culture after CMV antigen stimulation. The chain couples TRBV7-2 to TRBJ2-3; the D gene cannot be resolved reliably. CDR3 reads: CASSLLPASTDTQYF. The DNA is TGTGCCAGCAGCTTATTGCCGGCTAGCACAGATACGCAGTATTTT.